The sequence of this T cell receptor beta chain was determined in a study of shared clonotypes between healthy human individuals. About the research overall: Per donor, three plates held CD4 naive cells, three held CD4 memory, two held CD8 naive and one held CD8 memory. General observations from the study: With few donors, the genetic and exposure-history diversity represented was limited.

This clone showed up just once. Antigen unknown. Clones were read by immunoSEQ multiplex PCR, and TCRdb kept only the in-frame ones, dropping some. The data contain about 520,000 clones, approximately 95% of them seen just once; the ten biggest clones take up around 0.067%. The CDR3 contains 15 residues. The germline gives CDR1 MDHEN, CDR2 SYDVKM. The ends lost 3 bases at V and 14 bases at J; junction bases unmatched: 10. The chain links TRBV28 to TRBJ2-1, with 13 bases aligning to TRBD2. This TCR was recovered from a woman in her thirties in good health. Sequencing input: naive CD4+ T cells sorted from blood. Indicated subset: CD45RA+ positively selected. The CDR3 protein is CASSLVGLAGDSKFF. In DNA form, the CDR3 reads TGTGCCAGCAGTTTGGTTGGACTAGCGGGGGATAGCAAGTTCTTC.